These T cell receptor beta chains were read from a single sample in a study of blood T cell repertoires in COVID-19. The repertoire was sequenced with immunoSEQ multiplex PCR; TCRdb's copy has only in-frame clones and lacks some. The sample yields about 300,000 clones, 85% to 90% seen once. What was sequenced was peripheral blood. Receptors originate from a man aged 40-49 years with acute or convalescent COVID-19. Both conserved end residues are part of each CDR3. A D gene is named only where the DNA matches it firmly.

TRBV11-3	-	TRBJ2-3	CASSSRGTFGTDTQYF
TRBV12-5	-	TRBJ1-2	CASGSPGAGDGYTF
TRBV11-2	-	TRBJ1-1	CASSSDRNTEAFF
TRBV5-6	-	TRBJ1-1	CASSFLRRNTEAFF
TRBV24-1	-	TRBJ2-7	CATSDVSYEQYF
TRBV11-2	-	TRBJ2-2	CASSRPRGATGELFF
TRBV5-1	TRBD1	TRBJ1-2	CASSILGQGDGYTF
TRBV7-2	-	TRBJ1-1	CASSLNLDTEAFF
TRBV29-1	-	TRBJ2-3	CSVEDPGYWGYF
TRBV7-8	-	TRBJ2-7	CASSSTPGREQYF
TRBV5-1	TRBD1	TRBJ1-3	CASSEGTGVSGNTIYF
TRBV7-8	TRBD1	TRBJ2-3	CASSLVPGQLISDTQYF
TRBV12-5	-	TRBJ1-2	CASGLADRNYGYTF
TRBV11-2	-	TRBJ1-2	CASSLDRFTGRGYTF
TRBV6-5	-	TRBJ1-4	CATGPQGSNEKLFF
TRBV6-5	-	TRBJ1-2	CASSSLGRGGYTF
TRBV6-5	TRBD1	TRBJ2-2	CASSYARTGPGELFF
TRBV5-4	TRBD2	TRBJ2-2	CASSLGASGGNTGELFF
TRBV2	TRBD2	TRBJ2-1	CASSSGGGALNEQFF
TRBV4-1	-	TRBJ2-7	CASGPGEMLTGQYF
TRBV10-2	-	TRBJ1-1	CASSGGGYTEAFF
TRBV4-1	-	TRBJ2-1	CASSQKFPGGGPNEQFF
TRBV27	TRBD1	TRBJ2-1	CASRTRQGHEQFF
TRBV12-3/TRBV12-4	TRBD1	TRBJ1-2	CASSDDRVYGYTF
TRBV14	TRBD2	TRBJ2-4	CASSKGASGSLAKNIQYF
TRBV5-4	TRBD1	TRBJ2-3	CASSWGSAGGGDTQYF
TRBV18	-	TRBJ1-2	CASSPSVNYGYTF